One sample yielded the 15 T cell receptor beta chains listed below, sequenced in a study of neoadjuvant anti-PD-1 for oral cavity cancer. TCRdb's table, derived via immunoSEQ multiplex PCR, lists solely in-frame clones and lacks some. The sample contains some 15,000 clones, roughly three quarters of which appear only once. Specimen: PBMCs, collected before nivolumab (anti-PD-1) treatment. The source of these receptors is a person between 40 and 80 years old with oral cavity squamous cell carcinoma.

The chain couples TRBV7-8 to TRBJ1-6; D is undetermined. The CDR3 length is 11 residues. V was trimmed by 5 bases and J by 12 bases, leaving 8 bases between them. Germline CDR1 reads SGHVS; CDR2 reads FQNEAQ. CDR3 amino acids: CASSPDGPLHF. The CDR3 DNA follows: TGTGCCAGCAGCCCAGACGGACCCCTCCACTTT.

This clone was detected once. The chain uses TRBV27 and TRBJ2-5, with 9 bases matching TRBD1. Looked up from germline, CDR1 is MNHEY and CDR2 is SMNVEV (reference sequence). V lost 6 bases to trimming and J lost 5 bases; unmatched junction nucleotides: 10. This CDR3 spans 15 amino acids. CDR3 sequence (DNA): TGTGCCAGCAGGCCCCAACAGGGGGCAGGGGAGACCCAGTACTTC. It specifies CASRPQQGAGETQYF.

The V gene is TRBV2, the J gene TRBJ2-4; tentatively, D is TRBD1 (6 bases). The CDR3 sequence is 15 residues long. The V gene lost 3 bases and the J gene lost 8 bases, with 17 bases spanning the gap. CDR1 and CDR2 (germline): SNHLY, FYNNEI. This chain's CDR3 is CASSEQGSIQDIQYF. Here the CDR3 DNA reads TGTGCCAGCAGTGAGCAGGGGAGTATTCAGGACATTCAGTACTTC. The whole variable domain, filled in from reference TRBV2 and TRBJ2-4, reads EPEVTQTPSHQVTQMGQEVILRCVPISNHLYFYWYRQILGQKVEFLVSFYNNEISEKSEIFDDQFSVERPDGSNFTLKIRSTKLEDSAMYFCASSEQGSIQDIQYFGAGTRLSVL.

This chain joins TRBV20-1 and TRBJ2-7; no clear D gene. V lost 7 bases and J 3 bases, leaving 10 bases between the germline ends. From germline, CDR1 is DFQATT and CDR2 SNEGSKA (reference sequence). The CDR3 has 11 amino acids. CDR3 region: CSGRLGYEQYF. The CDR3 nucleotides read TGCAGTGGCCGCTTGGGCTACGAGCAGTACTTC.

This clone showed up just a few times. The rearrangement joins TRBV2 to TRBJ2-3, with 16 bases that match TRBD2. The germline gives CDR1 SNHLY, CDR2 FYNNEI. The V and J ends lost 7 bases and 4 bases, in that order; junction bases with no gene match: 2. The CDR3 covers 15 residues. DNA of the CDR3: TGTGCCAGCAAGGGACTAGCGGGAGGGGCAGATACGCAGTATTTT. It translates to CASKGLAGGADTQYF. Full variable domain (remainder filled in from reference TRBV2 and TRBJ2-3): EPEVTQTPSHQVTQMGQEVILRCVPISNHLYFYWYRQILGQKVEFLVSFYNNEISEKSEIFDDQFSVERPDGSNFTLKIRSTKLEDSAMYFCASKGLAGGADTQYFGPGTRLTVL.

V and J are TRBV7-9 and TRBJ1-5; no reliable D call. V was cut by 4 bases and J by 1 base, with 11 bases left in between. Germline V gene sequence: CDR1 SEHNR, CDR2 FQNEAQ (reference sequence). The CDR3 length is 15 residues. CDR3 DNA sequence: TGTGCCAGCAGCTCCAGTTTGGAGAGCAATCAGCCCCAGCATTTT. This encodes CASSSSLESNQPQHF.

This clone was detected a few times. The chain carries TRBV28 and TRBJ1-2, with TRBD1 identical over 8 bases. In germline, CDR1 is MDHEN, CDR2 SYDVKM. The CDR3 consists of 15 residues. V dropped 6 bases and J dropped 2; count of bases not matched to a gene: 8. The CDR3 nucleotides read TGTGCCAGCAGAACAACCTCAGGGGGCAACTATGGCTACACCTTC. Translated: CASRTTSGGNYGYTF.

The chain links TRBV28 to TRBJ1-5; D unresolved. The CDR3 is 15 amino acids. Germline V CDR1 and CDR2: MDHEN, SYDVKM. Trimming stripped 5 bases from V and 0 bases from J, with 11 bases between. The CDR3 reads CASSITDYSNQPQHF. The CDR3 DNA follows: TGTGCCAGCAGTATTACGGACTATAGCAATCAGCCCCAGCATTTT.

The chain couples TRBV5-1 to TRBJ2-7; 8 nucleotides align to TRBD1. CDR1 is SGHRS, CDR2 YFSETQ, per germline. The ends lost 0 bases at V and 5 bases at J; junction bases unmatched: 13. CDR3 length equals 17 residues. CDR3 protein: CASSLGTHAGGFDEQYF. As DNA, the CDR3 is TGCGCCAGCAGCTTGGGAACCCACGCAGGGGGCTTCGACGAGCAGTACTTC.

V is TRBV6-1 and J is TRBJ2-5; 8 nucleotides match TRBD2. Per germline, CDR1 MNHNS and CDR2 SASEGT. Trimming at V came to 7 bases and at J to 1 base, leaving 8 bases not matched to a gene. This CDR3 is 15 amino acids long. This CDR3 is CASTAGVRRQETQYF. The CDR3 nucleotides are TGTGCCAGCACAGCGGGGGTGAGGCGCCAAGAGACCCAGTACTTC.

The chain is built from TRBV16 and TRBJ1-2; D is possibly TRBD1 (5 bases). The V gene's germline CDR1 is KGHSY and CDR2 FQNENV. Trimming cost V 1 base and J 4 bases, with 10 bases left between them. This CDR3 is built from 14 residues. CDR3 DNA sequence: TGTGCCAGCAGCCAATACTCGGGGGGCTATGGCTACACCTTC. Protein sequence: CASSQYSGGYGYTF.

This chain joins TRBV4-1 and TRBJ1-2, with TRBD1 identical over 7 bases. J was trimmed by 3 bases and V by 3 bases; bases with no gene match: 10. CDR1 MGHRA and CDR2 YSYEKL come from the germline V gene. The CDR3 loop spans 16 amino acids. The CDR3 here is CASSQAQDRAHYGYTF. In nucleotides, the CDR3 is TGCGCCAGCAGCCAGGCCCAAGACAGGGCCCACTATGGCTACACCTTC.

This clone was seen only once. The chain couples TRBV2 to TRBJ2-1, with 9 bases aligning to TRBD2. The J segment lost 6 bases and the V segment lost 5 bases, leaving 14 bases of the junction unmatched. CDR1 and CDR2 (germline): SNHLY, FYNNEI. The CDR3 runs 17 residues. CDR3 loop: CASSPLSGTSLFNEQFF. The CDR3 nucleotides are TGTGCCAGCAGTCCCCTTTCCGGGACTAGCCTTTTCAATGAGCAGTTCTTC.

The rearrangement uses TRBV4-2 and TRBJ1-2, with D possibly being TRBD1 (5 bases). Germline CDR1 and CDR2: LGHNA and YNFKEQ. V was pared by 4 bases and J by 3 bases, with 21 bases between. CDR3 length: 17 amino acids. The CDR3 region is CASSLRPGRSSHYGYTF. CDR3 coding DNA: TGTGCCAGCAGCCTTAGACCGGGACGGTCTTCACACTATGGCTACACCTTC.

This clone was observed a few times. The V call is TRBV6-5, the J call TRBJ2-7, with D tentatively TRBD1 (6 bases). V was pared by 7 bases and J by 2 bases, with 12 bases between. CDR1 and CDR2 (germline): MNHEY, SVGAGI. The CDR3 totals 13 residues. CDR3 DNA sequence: TGTGCCAGCAAATCCTGGGGGCCCTACGAGCAGTACTTC. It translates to CASKSWGPYEQYF.